This T cell receptor (beta chain) was obtained from a study of Graves' ophthalmopathy and Graves' hyperthyroidism. Study in general: The authors defined stable hyperthyroidism as no ophthalmopathy within 18 months of follow-up.

Notes on the study in general: Appearing in blood as well were most expanded thyroid clonotypes above 0.001 frequency.

This clonotype turned up a few times. As yet, its antigen is unknown. Amplifying from RNA transcripts, the study obtained TCR beta CDR3 regions. In the first round, RT-PCR was carried out with HTBI primers, and a multiplex PCR formed the second round. TCRdb reprocessed the multiplex PCR reads with MiXCR, giving one entry per CDR3 protein. The sample lists about 1.2 million distinct CDR3 sequences, about two fifths occurring once. Orbital computed tomography and thyroid ultrasound, along with TRAb, serum thyroxine and clinical symptoms, underpinned diagnosis. Germline V gives CDR1 MNHNS, CDR2 SASEGT. The CDR3 length is 14 residues. V shed 4 bases, J shed 6 bases, and the junction held 8 bases outside the gene matches.

The sequenced sample consisted of peripheral blood or thyroid tissue (not recorded which). This chain uses TRBV6-1 with TRBJ2-7, with TRBD1 identical over 8 bases. This TCR was sampled from an adult man with Graves' hyperthyroidism. CDR3 in DNA: TGTGCCAGCAGTGGATTGACAGGGGCTGTCGAGCAGTACTTC. Encoded protein: CASSGLTGAVEQYF.